This T cell receptor (beta chain) appears in the sequencing data of a study of vaccination effects on CD4 cells after COVID-19. With regard to this clone: Its target is unknown.

The CDR3 spans 10 residues. Germline CDR1 reads DFQATT; CDR2 reads SNEGSKA (reference sequence). The ends lost 4 bases at V and 16 bases at J; junction bases unmatched: 5. ViraFEST assay sequencing came after antigen-specific CD4+ T cells were expanded with viral peptide pools. Scientists isolated CD4+ T cells after an approximately 10-day culture period ended. No vaccinee had earlier SARS-CoV-2 infection, and nucleocapsid antibodies were negative. Wells each received two million PBMC, cultured with about 10 IU/ml IL-2 and around 9.8 ug/ml peptides. Profiling relied on immunoSEQ multiplex PCR, and the TCRdb table lists in-frame clones only, not all of them. The repertoire has roughly 50,000 clones, 79% of them found once; the top ten carry approximately 6%. Study-wide findings and caveats: Sampling in the study covered few convalescent patients and included no early post-infection timepoints.

The chain has TRBV20-1 and TRBJ2-1, with TRBD1 identical over 9 bases. This receptor was obtained from a human donor who received a COVID-19 vaccine. The specimen comprised CD4+ T cells from PBMCs cultured with HCoV-OC43 spike peptides, sampled before COVID-19 vaccination. Indicated subset: HCoV-OC43 spike overlapping peptide pool stimulation. CDR3 nucleotide sequence: TGCAGTGCTAAGGGGACAGGGCAATTCTTC. The encoded protein is CSAKGTGQFF.